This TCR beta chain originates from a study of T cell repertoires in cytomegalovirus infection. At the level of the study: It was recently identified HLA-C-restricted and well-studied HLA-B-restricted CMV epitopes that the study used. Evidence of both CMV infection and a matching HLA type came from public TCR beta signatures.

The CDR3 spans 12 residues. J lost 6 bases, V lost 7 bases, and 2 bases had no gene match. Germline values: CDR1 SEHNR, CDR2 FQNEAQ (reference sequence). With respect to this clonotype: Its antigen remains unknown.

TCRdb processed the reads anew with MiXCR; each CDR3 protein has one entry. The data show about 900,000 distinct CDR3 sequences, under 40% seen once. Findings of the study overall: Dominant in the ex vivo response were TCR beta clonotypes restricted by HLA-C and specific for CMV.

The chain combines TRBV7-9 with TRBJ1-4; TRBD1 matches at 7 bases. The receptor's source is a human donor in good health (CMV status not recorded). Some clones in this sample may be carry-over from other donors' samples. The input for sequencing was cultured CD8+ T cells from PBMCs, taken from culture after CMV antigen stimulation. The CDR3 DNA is TGTGCCAGCAACCAGGGGGATGAAAAACTGTTTTTT. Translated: CASNQGDEKLFF.